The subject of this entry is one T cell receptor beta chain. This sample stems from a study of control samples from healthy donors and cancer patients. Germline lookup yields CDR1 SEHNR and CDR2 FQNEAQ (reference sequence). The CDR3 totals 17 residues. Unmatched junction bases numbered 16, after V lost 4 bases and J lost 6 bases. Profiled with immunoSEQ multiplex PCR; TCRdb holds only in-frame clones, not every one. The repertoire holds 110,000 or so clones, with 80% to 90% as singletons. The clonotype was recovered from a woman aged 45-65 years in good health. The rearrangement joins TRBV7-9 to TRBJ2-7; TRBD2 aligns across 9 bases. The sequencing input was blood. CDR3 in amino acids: CASSSPGLARGGSEQYF. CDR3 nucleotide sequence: TGTGCCAGCAGCTCCCCGGGACTTGCGCGGGGGGGTAGCGAGCAGTACTTC.